This T cell receptor beta chain was observed in a study of blood T cell repertoires in COVID-19. Study at large: In each case, the material was cDNA or gDNA derived from T cells, B-cell-depleted T cells, or PBMCs.

Clones were sequenced by immunoSEQ multiplex PCR, and TCRdb holds only the in-frame ones, with some missing. The sample shows a few hundred thousand clones, about 85% of them seen only once. Germline CDR1 reads SGHRS; CDR2 reads YFSETQ. The CDR3 has 15 amino acids. The trim removed 5 bases at V and 8 bases at J, leaving 9 bases unmatched. The V call is TRBV5-1, the J call TRBJ2-1; 11 positions agree with TRBD2. The source of this sequence is a woman between 18 and 30 years old with acute or convalescent COVID-19. The source material was peripheral blood. CDR3 amino acids: CASRLAGDNSYEQFF. DNA of the CDR3: TGCGCCAGCAGACTAGCGGGAGATAATAGCTATGAGCAGTTCTTC.